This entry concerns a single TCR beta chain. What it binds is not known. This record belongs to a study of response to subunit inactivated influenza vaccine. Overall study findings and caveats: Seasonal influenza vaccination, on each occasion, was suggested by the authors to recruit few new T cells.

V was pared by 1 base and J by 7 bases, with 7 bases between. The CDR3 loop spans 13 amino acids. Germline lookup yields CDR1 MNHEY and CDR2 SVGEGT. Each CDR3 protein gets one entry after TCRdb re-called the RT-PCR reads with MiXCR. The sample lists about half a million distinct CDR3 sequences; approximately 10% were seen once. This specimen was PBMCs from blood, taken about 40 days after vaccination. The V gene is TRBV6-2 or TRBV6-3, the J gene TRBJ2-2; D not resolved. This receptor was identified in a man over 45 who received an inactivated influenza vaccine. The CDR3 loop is CASSYWGDGELFF. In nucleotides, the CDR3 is TGTGCCAGCAGTTACTGGGGTGACGGGGAGCTGTTTTTT.